This entry is about one TCR beta chain. Its antigen is not known. There are 21 residues in the CDR3. Germline CDR1 and CDR2: LNHDA and SQIVND (reference sequence). Trimming cost V 5 bases and J 3 bases; bases outside gene matches: 24. Produced via immunoSEQ multiplex PCR; TCRdb's table is partial and in-frame only. The data contain approximately 85,000 clones, about 91% of them singletons. This entry belongs to a study of graft-versus-host responses after intestinal transplantation. Study-level information: In this cohort, recipients had multivisceral, liver-intestinal, or isolated intestinal transplants. All recipients got anti-thymocyte globulin induction, then tacrolimus and steroids for about three years.

Whole-study findings and limits: Among recipient marrow samples, GvH clones were found; some appeared first in ileum or blood.

This clonotype was sampled from a human donor who was the organ donor for an intestinal transplant. The sample was unstimulated CD8+ T cells sorted from spleen or lymph node cells, taken before transplant. This chain links TRBV19 with TRBJ1-2; 10 nucleotides line up with TRBD1. The CDR3 nucleotides read TGTGCCAGTAGTCGAATGGGACAGGGGCTTCGAGGATGGCGTTTGCACTATGGCTACACCTTC. This sequence encodes CASSRMGQGLRGWRLHYGYTF.